The clone carrying this TCR beta chain was detected a few times. Its antigen is not known. The extraction recovered at least 5.5 micrograms of total RNA per sample. These data belong to a study of blood T cells in healthy people across ages. The wider study: Per two T cells, about one barcoded beta molecule was captured through template switching. The study's findings and limits: The recorded TCR beta diversity per million T cells decreased in a roughly linear manner with age. Correlation between TCR beta diversity and naive T cell percentage was strong.

It was with a sample-barcoded 5' primer and a J-beta primer mix that a second PCR of roughly 7 to 11 cycles was run. TCRdb processed the 5' RACE reads anew with MiXCR; each CDR3 protein has one entry. Among some 880,000 distinct CDR3 sequences listed, roughly 35% were seen once. The sample was blood. This receptor was obtained from a man aged 18 to 30 in good health.

This chain's CDR3 is CASSLAGSREQYF. The CDR3 bases are TGTGCCAGCAGTTTGGCAGGATCGCGCGAGCAGTACTTC. V gene TRBV12-3 or TRBV12-4 combines with J gene TRBJ2-7; D is unresolved. Between the trimmed V and J ends, which lost 3 bases and 6 bases, there was a span of 12 bases. The CDR3 has 13 residues.